The clone carrying this TCR beta chain showed up just a few times. What it binds is unknown. A library of TCRbeta sequences, prepared with unique molecular identifiers, was generated. TCRdb ran MiXCR on the PCR reads and lists one entry per CDR3 protein. The table has hundreds of thousands of distinct CDR3 sequences, about a quarter seen once. These data are taken from a study of T-cell reconstitution after alpha-beta-depleted transplantation in children. Study-wide findings and caveats: For some patients, TCRbeta diversity was high at day 60 because of recipient T cells and thymic progenitors that survived. Reports say that about two months after transplant, the alpha-beta T cells came out of several hundred graft clones that had expanded. Once a year had passed after transplant, T-cell counts and diversity came mostly from newly produced T cells.

The CDR3 has 15 amino acids. J was trimmed by 9 bases and V by 6 bases; bases with no gene match: 12. Germline loops: CDR1 DFQATT, CDR2 SNEGSKA (reference sequence). V is TRBV20-1 and J is TRBJ1-6; 9 bases are a match to TRBD1. The specimen was PBMCs, collected before TCRalphabeta/CD19-depleted stem cell transplant. This clonotype originated in a girl aged 2 to 9 with Fanconi anemia, due to receive a stem cell transplant. CDR3: CSARPGQGIRSPLHF. As DNA, the CDR3 is TGCAGTGCAAGACCGGGACAGGGTATTCGTTCACCCCTCCACTTT.